This T cell receptor beta chain was sequenced for a study of shared clonotypes between healthy human individuals. As concerns this clone: Its antigen is not known.

Clones were sequenced by immunoSEQ multiplex PCR, and TCRdb holds only the in-frame ones, with some missing. Altogether around 1.1 million clones are present, around 82% being singletons, with the ten largest covering roughly 0.65%. Per the germline V gene, CDR1 is SGHRS and CDR2 is YFSETQ. This CDR3 contains 15 residues. Trimming took 0 bases from V and 5 from J; bases not matched to a gene: 7. Broader study findings: Non-shared clonotypes had lower generation probabilities than clonotypes shared by all four sorted-subset donors. Sequencing of the sorted subsets was shown by rarefaction to be incomplete despite large depth.

This receptor was obtained from a man aged 18 to 29 in good health. Some clones in this sample may be carry-over from other donors' samples. The chain joins TRBV5-1 to TRBJ2-7; 8 nucleotides agree with TRBD2. Sequencing was performed on memory CD4+ T cells from PBMCs. This sample's subset: CD45RA-negative fraction. CDR3 sequence (DNA): TGCGCCAGCAGCTTGGCTCTAGCGGGTCTGGACGAGCAGTACTTC. The encoded protein is CASSLALAGLDEQYF.